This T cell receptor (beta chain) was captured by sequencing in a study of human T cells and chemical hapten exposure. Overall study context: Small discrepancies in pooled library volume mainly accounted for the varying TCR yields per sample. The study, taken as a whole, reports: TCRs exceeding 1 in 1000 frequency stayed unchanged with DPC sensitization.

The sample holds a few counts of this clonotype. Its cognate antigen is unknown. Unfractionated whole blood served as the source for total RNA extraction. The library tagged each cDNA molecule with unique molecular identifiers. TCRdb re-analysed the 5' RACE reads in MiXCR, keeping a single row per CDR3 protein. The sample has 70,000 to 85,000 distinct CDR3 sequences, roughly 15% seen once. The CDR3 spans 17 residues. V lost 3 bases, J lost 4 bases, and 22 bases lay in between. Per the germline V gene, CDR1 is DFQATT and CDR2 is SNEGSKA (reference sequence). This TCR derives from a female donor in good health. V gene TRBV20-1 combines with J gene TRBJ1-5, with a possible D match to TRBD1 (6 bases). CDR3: CSASRQRPNRANQPQHF. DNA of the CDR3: TGCAGTGCTAGCAGACAGAGGCCAAACAGGGCAAATCAGCCCCAGCATTTT.